The 15 T cell receptor beta chains below were found in one sample sequenced in a study of T cell repertoires in cytomegalovirus infection. TCRdb processed the reads anew with MiXCR; each CDR3 protein has one entry. The data show around 800,000 distinct CDR3 sequences, around a third seen once. Antigens of these TCRs are unknown. This material consisted of cultured CD8+ T cells from PBMCs, taken from culture after CMV antigen stimulation. The receptors derive from a human donor in good health (CMV status not recorded). Some clones in this sample may be carry-over from other donors' samples.

This clonotype was seen more than once but under ten times. The chain has TRBV6-5 and TRBJ1-4; D gene uncertain. Germline CDR1 reads MNHEY; CDR2 reads SVGAGI. The CDR3 length is 15 residues. V shed 7 bases and J shed 0 bases, with 12 bases lying between them. DNA of the CDR3: TGTGCCAGCAACCCCAGCGGTGCAACTAATGAAAAACTGTTTTTT. It translates to CASNPSGATNEKLFF.

This clonotype has a handful of counts. The chain is built from TRBV6-1 and TRBJ2-7; TRBD2 matches at 8 bases. CDR1 and CDR2 (germline): MNHNS, SASEGT. The length of the CDR3 is 16 residues. V shed 6 bases and J 5 bases; nucleotides not matched to a gene: 15. The CDR3 protein is CASSSPGKRGNNEQYF. CDR3 nucleotides: TGTGCCAGCAGCTCCCCAGGAAAGCGGGGGAATAACGAGCAGTACTTC.

In its sample, this clonotype was seen many times. The V gene is TRBV7-6, the J gene TRBJ1-5; weak D call: TRBD1 (6 bases). V was clipped by 5 bases and J by 7 bases, with 18 bases between them. Germline lookup yields CDR1 SGHVS and CDR2 FNYEAQ. The CDR3 has 15 amino acids. CDR3: CASSPTPGESQPQHF. The CDR3 DNA reads as TGTGCCAGCAGCCCTACCCCAGGGGAAAGCCAGCCCCAGCATTTT.

This clonotype was counted a few times. The chain recombines TRBV4-1 with TRBJ1-2; 8 bases are shared with TRBD1. Per the germline V gene, CDR1 is MGHRA and CDR2 is YSYEKL. CDR3 length: 16 residues. V shed 0 bases and J 4 bases; nucleotides not matched to a gene: 7. CDR3 nucleotides: TGCGCCAGCAGCCAAGAGCCCTCGACAGGGGCCTATGGCTACACCTTC. It codes for CASSQEPSTGAYGYTF.

This clonotype was counted only a few times. This rearrangement joins TRBV27 to TRBJ2-5; D is possibly TRBD1 or TRBD2 (5 bases each). From germline, CDR1 is MNHEY and CDR2 SMNVEV (reference sequence). The CDR3 extends over 15 amino acids. Trimming removed 5 bases from V and 1 base from J, with 14 bases in between. CDR3 nucleotides: TGTGCCAGCAGTCCCCTCTCGGGGCTCCAAGAGACCCAGTACTTC. It encodes CASSPLSGLQETQYF.

V usage is TRBV28 and J usage is TRBJ2-5; TRBD1 aligns across 8 bases. There are 15 residues in the CDR3. Germline V gene data show CDR1 as MDHEN and CDR2 as SYDVKM. The V gene end was trimmed by 5 bases and the J gene end by 4 bases; junction bases not matched to a gene: 9. The CDR3 loop reads CASSPGQGNLETQYF. DNA of the CDR3: TGTGCCAGCAGTCCCGGACAGGGCAATCTAGAGACCCAGTACTTC.

The table lists this clonotype with a few counts. The chain recombines TRBV6-1 with TRBJ1-5; no firm D call. The germline V and J ends were trimmed by 0 bases and 4 bases, with 16 bases remaining between them. Germline values: CDR1 MNHNS, CDR2 SASEGT. CDR3 length equals 17 residues. CDR3 nucleotides: TGTGCCAGCAGTGAAGCGAGTTGGGAAGTGGTGAATCAGCCCCAGCATTTT. This translates into CASSEASWEVVNQPQHF.

This clonotype was seen only a few times. This sequence joins TRBV7-9 and TRBJ2-7, with D tentatively TRBD2 (6 bases). Germline CDR1 is SEHNR and CDR2 is FQNEAQ (reference sequence). The CDR3 covers 15 residues. V was pared by 5 bases and J by 0 bases, with 14 bases between. The CDR3 loop is CASSLGTFSSYEQYF. Written as DNA, the CDR3 is TGTGCCAGCAGCCTCGGGACTTTTAGCTCCTACGAGCAGTACTTC.

The V call is TRBV5-6, the J call TRBJ2-2; 11 positions agree with TRBD1. J gave up 8 bases and V 3 bases, and 9 bases lay outside the gene matches. CDR3 length: 16 amino acids. Germline CDR1 SGHDT, CDR2 YYEEEE. In DNA form, the CDR3 reads TGTGCCAGCAGCTCGGACAGGGGGCTGTCCAGGGGGGAGCTGTTTTTT. Amino acids: CASSSDRGLSRGELFF.

This clonotype was detected only a few times. The chain recombines TRBV9 with TRBJ2-2; D possibly matches TRBD1 or TRBD2 (6 bases each). The germline V gene has CDR1 SGDLS and CDR2 YYNGEE. This CDR3 is built from 15 residues. Between the trimmed V and J ends, which lost 4 bases and 3 bases, there was a span of 13 bases. The CDR3 spells CASSPRGRDTGELFF. CDR3 coding DNA: TGTGCCAGCAGCCCCCGGGGGCGCGACACCGGGGAGCTGTTTTTT.

The chain combines TRBV6-1 with TRBJ2-7, with a possible D match to TRBD1 (6 bases). Deletions cut 5 bases from V and 3 bases from J, with 14 bases between. Germline V gene sequence: CDR1 MNHNS, CDR2 SASEGT. The CDR3 has 14 residues. The chain's CDR3 is CASSPGTFFYEQYV. CDR3 nucleotides: TGTGCCAGCAGTCCTGGGACATTTTTCTACGAGCAGTACGTC.

The rearrangement joins TRBV6-2 or TRBV6-3 to TRBJ1-2; 7 nucleotides match TRBD1. The CDR3 covers 16 residues. Germline CDR1 and CDR2: MNHEY and SVGEGT. Losses at the gene ends were 4 bases for V and 3 bases for J; bases not matched to a gene: 11. CDR3 region: CASSSTGPPGYYGYTF. The CDR3 nucleotides are TGTGCCAGCAGTTCGACAGGGCCGCCCGGTTACTATGGCTACACCTTC.

Remarks on this clonotype: A much bigger clone sits one base away, suggesting this may be a read error. This chain links TRBV7-8 with TRBJ2-3; perhaps TRBD2 as D (7 bases). Germline V gives CDR1 SGHVS, CDR2 FQNEAQ. The CDR3 is 16 residues long. The CDR3 sequence is CAGSPTFAGATDTQYF. CDR3 nucleotides: TGTGCCGGCAGCCCCACCTTTGCGGGGGCGACAGATACGCAGTATTTT. The whole variable domain, remainder taken from reference TRBV7-8 and TRBJ2-3, is GAGVSQSPRYKVAKRGQDVALRCDPISGHVSLFWYQQALGQGPEFLTYFQNEAQLDKSGLPSDRFFAERPEGSVSTLKIQRTQQEDSAVYLCAGSPTFAGATDTQYFGPGTRLTVL.

The chain joins TRBV5-1 to TRBJ2-1; 11 bases fit TRBD2. The J segment lost 2 bases and the V segment lost 0 bases, leaving 1 base of the junction unmatched. CDR1 is SGHRS and CDR2 is YFSETQ in the germline V gene. The CDR3 sequence is 16 residues long. CDR3 coding DNA: TGCGCCAGCAGCTTGGCACTAGCGGGGGCCTACAATGAGCAGTTCTTC. It specifies CASSLALAGAYNEQFF.

This clonotype was picked up one time. The chain uses TRBV9 and TRBJ2-3; D might be TRBD2 (5 bases). The germline CDR1 and CDR2 sequences are SGDLS and YYNGEE. The V end lost 7 bases, the J end lost 0 bases, and 18 bases lay between the germline ends. The CDR3 spans 16 residues. The CDR3 nucleotides read TGTGCCAGCGATGAGGGCAGCGGATCTAGCACAGATACGCAGTATTTT. This translates into CASDEGSGSSTDTQYF.